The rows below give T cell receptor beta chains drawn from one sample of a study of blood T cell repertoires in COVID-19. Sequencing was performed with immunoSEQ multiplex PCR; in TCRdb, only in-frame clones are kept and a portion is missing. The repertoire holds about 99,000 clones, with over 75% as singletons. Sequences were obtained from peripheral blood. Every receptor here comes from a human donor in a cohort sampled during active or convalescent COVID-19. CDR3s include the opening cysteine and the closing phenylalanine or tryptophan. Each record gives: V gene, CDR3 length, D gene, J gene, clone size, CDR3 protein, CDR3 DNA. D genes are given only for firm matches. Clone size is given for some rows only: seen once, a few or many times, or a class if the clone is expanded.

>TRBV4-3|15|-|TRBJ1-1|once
CASSQDTGRVTEAFF
TGCGCCAGCAGCCAAGATACCGGCAGGGTCACTGAAGCTTTCTTT
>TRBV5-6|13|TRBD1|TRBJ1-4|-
CASSFTGGEKLFF
TGTGCCAGCAGCTTCACAGGGGGTGAAAAACTGTTTTTT
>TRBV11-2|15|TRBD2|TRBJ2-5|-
CASSSGTSGVETQYF
TGTGCCAGCAGCTCGGGGACTAGCGGGGTGGAGACCCAGTACTTC
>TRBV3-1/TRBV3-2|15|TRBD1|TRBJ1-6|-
CASSFTGTVPSPLHF
TGTGCCAGCAGCTTTACCGGGACAGTACCCTCACCCCTCCACTTT
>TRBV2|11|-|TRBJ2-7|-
CASSAAYEQYF
TGTGCCAGCAGTGCGGCCTACGAGCAGTACTTC
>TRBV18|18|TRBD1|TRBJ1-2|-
CASSRFRDRESLGHGYTF
TGTGCCAGCTCACGGTTCCGGGACAGGGAATCCCTGGGACATGGCTACACCTTC
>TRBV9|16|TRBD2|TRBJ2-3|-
CASSPTRAGGRDTQYF
TGTGCCAGCAGCCCCACGAGAGCGGGGGGACGTGATACGCAGTATTTT
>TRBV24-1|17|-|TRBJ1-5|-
CATSDPSTGGGNQPQHF
TGTGCCACCAGTGATCCTAGTACCGGGGGGGGCAATCAGCCCCAGCATTTT
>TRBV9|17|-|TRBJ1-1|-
CASSVGGAGPVNTEAFF
TGTGCCAGCAGCGTAGGGGGCGCAGGGCCGGTGAACACTGAAGCTTTCTTT
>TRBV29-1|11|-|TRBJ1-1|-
CSVNTNTEAFF
TGCAGCGTAAACACGAACACTGAAGCTTTCTTT
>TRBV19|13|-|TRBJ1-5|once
CASSNEGYQPQHF
TGTGCCAGTAGTAATGAGGGCTATCAGCCCCAGCATTTT
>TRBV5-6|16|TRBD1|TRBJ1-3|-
CASSPRGQSSGNTIYF
TGTGCCAGCAGCCCGCGGGGACAGAGCTCTGGAAACACCATATATTTT
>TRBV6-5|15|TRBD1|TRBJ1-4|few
CASSPTGGTNEKLFF
TGTGCCAGCAGCCCGACAGGGGGCACTAATGAAAAACTGTTTTTT
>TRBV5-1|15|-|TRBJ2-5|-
CASSLEGGGVFTQYF
TGCGCCAGCAGCTTAGAAGGGGGCGGGGTATTTACCCAGTACTTC
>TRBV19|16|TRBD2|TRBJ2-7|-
CASSITPGTSLYEQYF
TGTGCCAGTAGTATCACACCAGGGACTAGCTTGTACGAGCAGTACTTC
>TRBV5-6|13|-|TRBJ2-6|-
CASGRSGANVLTF
TGTGCCAGCGGCCGATCTGGGGCCAACGTCCTGACTTTC
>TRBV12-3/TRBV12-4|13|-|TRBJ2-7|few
CASSTRSRSKQYF
TGTGCCAGCAGTACTCGGTCCCGGTCGAAGCAGTACTTC
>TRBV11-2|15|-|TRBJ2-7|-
CASSFSGGPQGEQYF
TGTGCCAGCAGCTTCTCGGGGGGCCCCCAGGGGGAGCAGTACTTC
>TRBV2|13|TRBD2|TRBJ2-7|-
CARRTSGGYEQYF
TGTGCCAGAAGGACTAGCGGGGGTTACGAGCAGTACTTC
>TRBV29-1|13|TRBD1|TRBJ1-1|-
CSVGGQGTTEAFF
TGCAGCGTTGGGGGACAGGGGACCACTGAAGCTTTCTTT
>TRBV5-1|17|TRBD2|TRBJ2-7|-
CASSIRLAGDRSYEQYF
TGCGCCAGCAGCATAAGACTAGCGGGGGATCGCTCCTACGAGCAGTACTTC
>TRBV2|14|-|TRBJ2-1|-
CASSQNREYNEQFF
TGTGCCAGCAGCCAAAACAGGGAATACAATGAGCAGTTCTTC
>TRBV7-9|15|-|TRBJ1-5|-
CASSLGGNSNQPQHF
TGTGCCAGCAGCTTAGGGGGCAATAGCAATCAGCCCCAGCATTTT
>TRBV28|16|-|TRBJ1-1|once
CASSSPGHRMNTEAFF
TGTGCCAGCAGTTCCCCGGGACACCGCATGAACACTGAAGCTTTCTTT
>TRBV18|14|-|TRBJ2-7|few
CASSGKNTGYEQYF
TGTGCCAGCTCAGGAAAAAACACAGGCTACGAGCAGTACTTC
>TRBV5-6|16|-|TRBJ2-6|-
CASSLFAISGANVLTF
TGTGCCAGCAGCTTGTTTGCGATCTCTGGGGCCAACGTCCTGACTTTC
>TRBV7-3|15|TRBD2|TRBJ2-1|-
CASSSTSGTYNEQFF
TGTGCCAGCAGCTCGACTAGCGGGACGTACAATGAGCAGTTCTTC
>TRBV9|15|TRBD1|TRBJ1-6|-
CASSVGQGGNSPLHF
TGTGCCAGCAGCGTCGGACAGGGCGGTAATTCACCCCTCCACTTT
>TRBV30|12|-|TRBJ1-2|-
CACSPAGVGYTF
TGTGCCTGCTCGCCGGCCGGAGTGGGCTACACCTTC
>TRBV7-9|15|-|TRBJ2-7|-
CASSPPGLLSYEQYF
TGTGCCAGCAGCCCCCCGGGACTGCTTTCCTACGAGCAGTACTTC
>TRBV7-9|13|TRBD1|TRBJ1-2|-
CASSLRGDRVYTF
TGTGCCAGCAGCCTAAGAGGGGACAGGGTGTACACCTTC
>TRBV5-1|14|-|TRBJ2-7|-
CASSPGNLNYEQYF
TGCGCCAGCAGCCCCGGGAACCTGAACTACGAGCAGTACTTC
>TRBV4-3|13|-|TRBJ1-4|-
CASSLSVREKLFF
TGCGCCAGCAGCCTGAGTGTAAGAGAAAAACTGTTTTTT
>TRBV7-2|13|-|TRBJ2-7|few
CASSSSLSYEQYF
TGTGCCAGCAGCTCCTCACTTTCCTACGAGCAGTACTTC
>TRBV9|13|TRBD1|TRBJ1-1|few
CASSSRDRAIPFF
TGTGCCAGCAGCTCCCGGGACAGGGCTATTCCTTTCTTT
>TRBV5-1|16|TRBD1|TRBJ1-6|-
CASTINSQGGTSPLHF
TGCGCCAGCACCATCAACTCACAGGGGGGCACCTCACCCCTCCACTTT
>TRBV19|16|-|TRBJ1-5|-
CASKQWSGGQGQPQHF
TGTGCCAGTAAACAGTGGTCGGGGGGGCAAGGGCAGCCCCAGCATTTT
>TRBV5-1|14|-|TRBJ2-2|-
CASSRAANTGELFF
TGCGCCAGCAGCCGCGCCGCGAACACCGGGGAGCTGTTTTTT
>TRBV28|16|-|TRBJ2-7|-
CASRVQRATGNYEQYF
TGTGCCAGCAGAGTTCAGCGGGCCACCGGTAACTACGAGCAGTACTTC
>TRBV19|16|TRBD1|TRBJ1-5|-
CASRSFLTGTLGPQHF
TGTGCCAGTAGATCGTTCCTGACAGGGACCCTGGGGCCCCAGCATTTT
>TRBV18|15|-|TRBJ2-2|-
CASSLIRENTGELFF
TGTGCCAGCTCACTGATTCGGGAGAACACCGGGGAGCTGTTTTTT
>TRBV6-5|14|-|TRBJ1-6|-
CASSAGDYNSPLHF
TGTGCCAGCAGCGCCGGGGACTATAATTCACCCCTCCACTTT
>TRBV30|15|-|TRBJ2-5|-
CAWTRAGAFSETQYF
TGTGCCTGGACCCGGGCGGGGGCCTTTAGCGAGACCCAGTACTTC
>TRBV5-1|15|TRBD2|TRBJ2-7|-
CASSLGSGGVYEQYF
TGCGCCAGCAGCTTGGGAAGCGGGGGTGTCTACGAGCAGTACTTC
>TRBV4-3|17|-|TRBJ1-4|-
CASSQDWGGRYNEKLFF
TGCGCCAGCAGCCAAGATTGGGGGGGCAGATATAATGAAAAACTGTTTTTT
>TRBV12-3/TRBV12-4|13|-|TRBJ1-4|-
CASRENLGEKLFF
TGTGCCAGCAGGGAGAATCTGGGTGAAAAACTGTTTTTT
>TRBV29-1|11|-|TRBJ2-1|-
CSPTQGNEQFF
TGCAGCCCAACCCAGGGTAATGAGCAGTTCTTC
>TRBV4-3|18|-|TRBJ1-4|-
CASSQDLRRGSTNEKLFF
TGCGCCAGCAGCCAAGATCTTCGGCGGGGGTCAACTAATGAAAAACTGTTTTTT